This T cell receptor (beta chain) was recovered during a study of identical twins. Each CDR3 protein is one row after TCRdb ran MiXCR on the 5' RACE reads. The table has 200,000 to 300,000 distinct CDR3 sequences, approximately 7.9% seen once. The study's findings and limits: Beta out-of-frame twin sharing showed a weaker excess. Instead of following the same donors, the conclusions were based on cross-sectional statistical analysis.

The V segment lost 4 bases and the J segment 3 bases; nucleotides outside the gene matches: 9. Germline V gives CDR1 LGHNA, CDR2 YNFKEQ. The CDR3 sequence is 15 residues long. This clonotype was picked up a small number of times. What it binds is not known. This sample was shared with a second study, whose subject was yellow fever vaccine responses in identical twins. That publication notes: Twin vaccine T cell responses reportedly seemed partly convergent, partly personalized.

The sequenced sample consisted of CD8+ T cells sorted from blood. The source of this sequence is a woman aged 18-29 years in good health. The chain combines TRBV4-2 with TRBJ2-7; 7 bases align to TRBD1. CDR3 protein: CASSPERGQFYEQYF. CDR3 nucleotide sequence: TGTGCCAGCAGCCCGGAGAGGGGGCAGTTCTACGAGCAGTACTTC.